These 15 T cell receptor beta chains share one sample of origin, sequenced in a study of T cells in Graves' hyperthyroidism and ophthalmopathy (dated by TCRdb to about 2019). The method behind the library was multiplex PCR. TCRdb lists the instrument as Illumina HiSeq 2000. Amplification of TCR beta CDR3 regions was carried out from RNA transcripts. The TCR CDR3 was subjected to a first round of RT-PCR using the HTBI primer set and the Qiagen OneStep RT-PCR kit. In TCRdb, the public reads were trimmed at Q25 with fastp and aligned with MiXCR, with productive beta chains retained. Every distinct CDR3 protein forms one entry, paired with its most common genes and DNA. This sample is represented by about 510,000 distinct CDR3 sequences; roughly 15% of them were singletons. Around 14% of the sample goes to the ten largest clones. Sample: blood. These receptors all stem from a woman aged 40 to 50 with Graves' hyperthyroidism.

There are many counts of this clonotype. The chain employs TRBV7-6 and TRBJ2-1; TRBD2 matches at 14 bases. The CDR3 length is 16 residues. Trimming at V came to 6 bases and at J to 2 bases, leaving 3 bases not matched to a gene. From germline, CDR1 is SGHVS and CDR2 FNYEAQ. This CDR3 is CASSRTSGRTYNEQFF. The CDR3 DNA is TGTGCCAGCAGTCGGACTAGCGGGAGGACCTACAATGAGCAGTTCTTC.

This clonotype was detected ten times or more. DNA of the CDR3: TGCAGTGCTAGGACCCACGGTATGGTTTACGAGCAGTACTTC. Protein sequence: CSARTHGMVYEQYF. The J gene is TRBJ2-7, the V gene TRBV20-1; no firm D call. The CDR3 runs 14 residues. The V gene lost 3 bases and the J gene lost 4 bases, with 16 bases spanning the gap. Germline V gene sequence: CDR1 DFQATT, CDR2 SNEGSKA (reference sequence).

This clonotype was detected only a few times. This may come from a read error, since a much larger clone is one base off. V and J are TRBV29-1 and TRBJ2-3; TRBD2 is a possible D gene (6 bases). Germline CDR1 is SQVTM and CDR2 is ANQGSEA. The CDR3 length is 13 residues. Here the CDR3 reads CSAREFRTNTQYF. The CDR3 DNA reads as TGCAGCGCCCGGGAGTTCCGCACAAATACGCAGTATTTT.

This clonotype turned up a few times. The J gene is TRBJ2-7, the V gene TRBV27; 7 bases line up with TRBD2. The CDR3 spans 13 residues. From germline, CDR1 is MNHEY and CDR2 SMNVEV (reference sequence). J was trimmed by 6 bases and V by 10 bases; bases with no gene match: 12. CDR3 bases: TGTGCCACTTCGGGGCGGGAGTCGGGCGAGCAGTACTTC. Translated, it gives CATSGRESGEQYF.

The sample holds a few counts of this clonotype. The chain carries TRBV7-2 and TRBJ1-3; D ambiguous. The CDR3 extends over 16 amino acids. Trimming cost V 1 base and J 4 bases, with 14 bases left between them. Germline V gene lookup returns CDR1 SGHTA and CDR2 FQGNSA. CDR3 nucleotide sequence: TGTGCCAGCAGCTTAGTGGGAGGGCAGGCGGGAAACACCATATATTTT. Translating gives CASSLVGGQAGNTIYF.

In this sample, this clonotype turned up many times. DNA for the CDR3: TGTGCCAGCAGTTTGAAAAGGGGGCTCTATGGCTACACCTTC. Protein product: CASSLKRGLYGYTF. This chain links TRBV12-3 or TRBV12-4 with TRBJ1-2; 7 nucleotides match TRBD1. V shed 3 bases and J 4 bases; nucleotides not matched to a gene: 5. The CDR3 totals 14 residues.

This clonotype occurred many times. The chain joins TRBV27 to TRBJ2-3; 7 nucleotides align to TRBD1. The CDR3 totals 12 residues. The germline V gene has CDR1 MNHEY and CDR2 SMNVEV (reference sequence). The junction had 1 base not matched to a gene; V was cut back by 6 bases and J by 4 bases. CDR3 coding DNA: TGTGCCAGCAGGACAGGGTCAGATACGCAGTATTTT. It specifies CASRTGSDTQYF.

In this sample, this clonotype turned up many times. This rearrangement joins TRBV18 to TRBJ2-5; 9 positions agree with TRBD1. CDR3 length: 16 residues. Germline V gives CDR1 KGHSH, CDR2 LQKENI. V dropped 8 bases and J dropped 1; count of bases not matched to a gene: 11. The CDR3 protein is CASQEVNRGPQETQYF. The DNA of the CDR3 is TGTGCCAGCCAAGAGGTCAACAGGGGGCCCCAAGAGACCCAGTACTTC.

In its sample, this clonotype was seen many times. The chain is built from TRBV10-3 and TRBJ1-2; D gene unclear. Germline V lookup: CDR1 ENHRY, CDR2 SYGVKD. The CDR3 spans 13 residues. The ends were cut back, 3 bases at V and 0 bases at J, with 5 bases in the middle. CDR3 in amino acids: CAISEWANYGYTF. CDR3 DNA sequence: TGTGCCATCAGTGAATGGGCTAACTATGGCTACACCTTC.

This clonotype was seen many times. The chain joins TRBV5-6 to TRBJ2-5, with D hard to call. Between the trimmed V and J ends, which lost 10 bases and 5 bases, there was a span of 27 bases. Germline CDR1 and CDR2: SGHDT and YYEEEE. This CDR3 has 16 amino acids. The CDR3 DNA is TGTGCCTCAATGGTTTTATGGAATGATAGATCGGAGACCCAGTACTTC. It specifies CASMVLWNDRSETQYF.

This chain links TRBV18 with TRBJ2-7, with 10 nucleotides matching TRBD1. V lost 2 bases, J lost 2 bases, and 15 bases stayed unmatched. In germline, CDR1 is KGHSH, CDR2 LQKENI. This CDR3 region has 19 residues. Written as DNA, the CDR3 is TGTGCCAGCTCACCAGGCCCGGGACAGGGGACGGGGAAGACCTACGAGCAGTACTTC. Amino acids: CASSPGPGQGTGKTYEQYF.

A note on this clonotype: A much larger clone differs from this one at a single base, so this may be a read error. The chain employs TRBV5-6 and TRBJ2-5; D is ambiguous. Deletions cut 5 bases from V and 5 bases from J, with 10 bases between. The germline gives CDR1 SGHDT, CDR2 YYEEEE. The CDR3 spans 12 residues. This chain's CDR3 is CASSPAWETQYF. In DNA, the CDR3 is TGTGCCAGCAGTCCTGCATGGGAGACCCAGTACTTC.

The chain couples TRBV27 to TRBJ1-5; a possible D gene is TRBD1 (5 bases). This CDR3 comprises 13 residues. Trimming left V 0 bases short and J 9 bases short, with 9 bases between. Germline-derived CDR1 and CDR2 are MNHEY and SMNVEV (reference sequence). The CDR3: CASSLSRQSPQHF. CDR3 DNA sequence: TGTGCCAGCAGTTTATCTCGACAGTCGCCCCAGCATTTT.

The rearrangement links TRBV20-1 to TRBJ1-5; D is unresolved. The CDR3 contains 14 residues. The ends were cut back, 6 bases at V and 0 bases at J, with 12 bases in the middle. Germline CDR1 and CDR2: DFQATT and SNEGSKA (reference sequence). In DNA form, the CDR3 reads TGCAGTGCCCCAAAGGAAAATAGCAATCAGCCCCAGCATTTT. Protein product: CSAPKENSNQPQHF.

Ten or more counts support this clonotype. The gene calls are TRBV5-1 and TRBJ1-4; TRBD1 might be the D (6 bases). Trimming took off 3 bases at V and 3 bases at J, with 9 bases between the two ends. CDR3 length: 14 residues. Germline values: CDR1 SGHRS, CDR2 YFSETQ. CDR3 sequence reads: CASSWDNSNEKLFF. In DNA form, the CDR3 reads TGCGCCAGCAGCTGGGACAATTCTAATGAAAAACTGTTTTTT. Full variable domain (missing parts from reference TRBV5-1 and TRBJ1-4): KAGVTQTPRYLIKTRGQQVTLSCSPISGHRSVSWYQQTPGQGLQFLFEYFSETQRNKGNFPGRFSGRQFSNSRSEMNVSTLELGDSALYLCASSWDNSNEKLFFGSGTQLSVL.